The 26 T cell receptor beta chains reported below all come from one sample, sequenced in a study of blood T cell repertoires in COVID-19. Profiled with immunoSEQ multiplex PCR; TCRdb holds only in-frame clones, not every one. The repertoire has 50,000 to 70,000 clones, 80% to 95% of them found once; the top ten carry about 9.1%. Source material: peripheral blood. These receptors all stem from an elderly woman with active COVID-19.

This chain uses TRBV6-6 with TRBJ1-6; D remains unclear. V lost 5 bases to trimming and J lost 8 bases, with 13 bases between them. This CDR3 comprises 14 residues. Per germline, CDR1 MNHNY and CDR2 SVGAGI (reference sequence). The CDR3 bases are TGTGCCAGCAGTCCCGAGATACCGGATTCACCCCTCCACTTT. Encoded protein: CASSPEIPDSPLHF.

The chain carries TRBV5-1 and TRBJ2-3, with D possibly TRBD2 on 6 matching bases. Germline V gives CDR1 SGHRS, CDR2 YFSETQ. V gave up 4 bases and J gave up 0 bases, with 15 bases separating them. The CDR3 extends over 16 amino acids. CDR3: CASSGGDRISTDTQYF. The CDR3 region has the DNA TGCGCCAGCAGCGGAGGGGACCGAATTAGCACAGATACGCAGTATTTT.

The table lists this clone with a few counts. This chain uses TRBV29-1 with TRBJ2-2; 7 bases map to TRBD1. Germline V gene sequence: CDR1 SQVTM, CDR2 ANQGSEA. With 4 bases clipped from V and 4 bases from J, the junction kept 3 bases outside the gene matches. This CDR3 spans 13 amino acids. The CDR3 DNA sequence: TGCAGCGTTGGACAGGGAAGCACCGGGGAGCTGTTTTTT. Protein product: CSVGQGSTGELFF.

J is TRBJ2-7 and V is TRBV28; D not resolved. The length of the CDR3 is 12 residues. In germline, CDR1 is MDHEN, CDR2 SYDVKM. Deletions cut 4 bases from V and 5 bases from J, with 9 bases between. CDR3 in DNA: TGTGCCAGCAGTTCCGACTTGGACGAGCAGTACTTC. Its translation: CASSSDLDEQYF.

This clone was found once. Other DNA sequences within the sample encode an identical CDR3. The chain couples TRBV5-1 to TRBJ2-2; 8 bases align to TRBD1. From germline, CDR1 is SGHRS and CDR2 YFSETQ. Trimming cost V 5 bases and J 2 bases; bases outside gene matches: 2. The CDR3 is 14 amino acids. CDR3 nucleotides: TGCGCCAGCAGTGGACAGGGTAACACCGGGGAGCTGTTTTTT. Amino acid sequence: CASSGQGNTGELFF. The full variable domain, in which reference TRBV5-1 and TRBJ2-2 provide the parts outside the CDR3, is KAGVTQTPRYLIKTRGQQVTLSCSPISGHRSVSWYQQTPGQGLQFLFEYFSETQRNKGNFPGRFSGRQFSNSRSEMNVSTLELGDSALYLCASSGQGNTGELFFGEGSRLTVL.

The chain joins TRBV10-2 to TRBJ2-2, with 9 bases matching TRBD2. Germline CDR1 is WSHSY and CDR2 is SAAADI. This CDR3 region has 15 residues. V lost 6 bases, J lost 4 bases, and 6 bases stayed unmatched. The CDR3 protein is CASSAGSGGTGELFF. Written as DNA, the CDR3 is TGCGCCAGCAGCGCAGGTAGCGGGGGCACCGGGGAGCTGTTTTTT.

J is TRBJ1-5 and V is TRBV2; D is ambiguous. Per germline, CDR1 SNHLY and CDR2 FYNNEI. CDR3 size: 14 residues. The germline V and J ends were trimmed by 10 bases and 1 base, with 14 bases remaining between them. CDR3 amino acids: CATMRVGSNQPQHF. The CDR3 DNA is TGTGCCACCATGAGGGTTGGCAGCAATCAGCCCCAGCATTTT.

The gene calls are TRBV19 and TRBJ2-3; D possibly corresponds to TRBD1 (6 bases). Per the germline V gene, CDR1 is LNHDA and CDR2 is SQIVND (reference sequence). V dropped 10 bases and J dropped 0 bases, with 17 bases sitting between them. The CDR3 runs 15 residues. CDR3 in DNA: TGTGCCACCGCTTCCGGACAGTTGAGCACAGATACGCAGTATTTT. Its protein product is CATASGQLSTDTQYF.

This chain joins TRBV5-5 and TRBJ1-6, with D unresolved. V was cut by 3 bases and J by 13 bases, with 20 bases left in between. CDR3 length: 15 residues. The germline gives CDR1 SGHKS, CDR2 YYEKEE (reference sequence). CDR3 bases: TGTGCCAGCAGCTGGACCGGGAGGACCACGAGTCCCCTCCACTTT. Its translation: CASSWTGRTTSPLHF.

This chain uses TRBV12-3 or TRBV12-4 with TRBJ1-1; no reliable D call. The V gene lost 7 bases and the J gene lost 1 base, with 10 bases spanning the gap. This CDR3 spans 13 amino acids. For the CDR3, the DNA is TGTGCCAGCACCCATGCGCGGAACACTGAAGCTTTCTTT. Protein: CASTHARNTEAFF.

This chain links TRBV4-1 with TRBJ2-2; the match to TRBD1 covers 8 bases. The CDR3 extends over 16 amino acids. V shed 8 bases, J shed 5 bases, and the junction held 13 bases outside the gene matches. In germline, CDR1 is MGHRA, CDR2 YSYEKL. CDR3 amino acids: CASRPAETGVTGELFF. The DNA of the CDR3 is TGCGCCAGCCGACCCGCCGAGACAGGGGTGACCGGGGAGCTGTTTTTT.

CDR3 loop: CASSKSGPTDTQYF. CDR3 nucleotide sequence: TGTGCCAGCAGTAAGAGCGGGCCAACAGATACGCAGTATTTT. The V gene is TRBV6-2 or TRBV6-3, the J gene TRBJ2-3; tentative D call: TRBD2 (6 bases). V was clipped by 5 bases and J by 3 bases, with 12 bases between them. CDR1 and CDR2 (germline): MNHEY, SVGEGT. The CDR3 extends over 14 amino acids.

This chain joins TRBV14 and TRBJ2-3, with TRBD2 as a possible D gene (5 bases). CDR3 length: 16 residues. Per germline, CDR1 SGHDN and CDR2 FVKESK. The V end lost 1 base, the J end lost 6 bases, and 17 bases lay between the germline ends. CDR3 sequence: CASSQGGSFAADTQYF. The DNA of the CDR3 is TGTGCCAGCAGCCAAGGAGGGAGCTTCGCGGCGGATACGCAGTATTTT.

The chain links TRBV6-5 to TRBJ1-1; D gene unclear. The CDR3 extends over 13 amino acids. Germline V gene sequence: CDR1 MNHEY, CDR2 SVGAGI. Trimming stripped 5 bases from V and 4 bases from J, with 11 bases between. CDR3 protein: CASSTGVVTEAFF. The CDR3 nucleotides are TGTGCCAGCAGTACCGGGGTGGTCACTGAAGCTTTCTTT.

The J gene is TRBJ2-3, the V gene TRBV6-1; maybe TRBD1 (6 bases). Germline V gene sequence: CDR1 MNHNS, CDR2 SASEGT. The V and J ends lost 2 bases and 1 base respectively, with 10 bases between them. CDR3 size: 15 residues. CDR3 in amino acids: CASSESRTGTDTQYF. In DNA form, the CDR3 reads TGTGCCAGCAGTGAATCCCGGACAGGCACAGATACGCAGTATTTT.

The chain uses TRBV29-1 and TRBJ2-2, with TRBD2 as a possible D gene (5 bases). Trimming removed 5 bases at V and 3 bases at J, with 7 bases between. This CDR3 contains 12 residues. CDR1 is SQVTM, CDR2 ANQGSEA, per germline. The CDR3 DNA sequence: TGCAGCGTTTTGAGGGACACCGGGGAGCTGTTTTTT. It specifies CSVLRDTGELFF.

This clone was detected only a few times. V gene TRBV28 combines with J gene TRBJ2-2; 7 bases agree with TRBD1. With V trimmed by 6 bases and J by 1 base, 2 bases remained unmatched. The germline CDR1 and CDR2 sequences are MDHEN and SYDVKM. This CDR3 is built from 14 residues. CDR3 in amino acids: CASRRTGNTGELFF. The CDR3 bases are TGTGCCAGCAGACGGACAGGGAACACCGGGGAGCTGTTTTTT. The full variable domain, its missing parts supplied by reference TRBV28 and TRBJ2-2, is DVKVTQSSRYLVKRTGEKVFLECVQDMDHENMFWYRQDPGLGLRLIYFSYDVKMKEKGDIPEGYSVSREKKERFSLILESASTNQTSMYLCASRRTGNTGELFFGEGSRLTVL.

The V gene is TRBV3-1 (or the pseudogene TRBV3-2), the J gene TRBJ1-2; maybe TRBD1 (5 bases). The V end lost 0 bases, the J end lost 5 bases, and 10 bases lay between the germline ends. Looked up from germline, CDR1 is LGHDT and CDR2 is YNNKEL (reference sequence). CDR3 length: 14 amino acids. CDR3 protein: CASSQDIQVYGYTF. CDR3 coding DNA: TGTGCCAGCAGCCAAGATATACAGGTGTATGGCTACACCTTC.

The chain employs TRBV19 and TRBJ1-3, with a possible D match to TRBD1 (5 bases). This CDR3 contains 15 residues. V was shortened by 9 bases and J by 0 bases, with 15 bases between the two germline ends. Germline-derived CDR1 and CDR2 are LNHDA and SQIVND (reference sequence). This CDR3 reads CASRGAADSGNTIYF. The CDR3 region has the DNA TGTGCCAGCCGCGGGGCGGCGGACTCTGGAAACACCATATATTTT.

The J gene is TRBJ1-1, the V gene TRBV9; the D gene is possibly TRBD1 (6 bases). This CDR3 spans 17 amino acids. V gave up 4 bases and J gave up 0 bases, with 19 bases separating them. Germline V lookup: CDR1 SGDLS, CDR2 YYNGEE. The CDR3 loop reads CASSPGTPLALNTEAFF. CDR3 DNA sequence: TGTGCCAGCAGCCCAGGGACACCCCTCGCCCTGAACACTGAAGCTTTCTTT.

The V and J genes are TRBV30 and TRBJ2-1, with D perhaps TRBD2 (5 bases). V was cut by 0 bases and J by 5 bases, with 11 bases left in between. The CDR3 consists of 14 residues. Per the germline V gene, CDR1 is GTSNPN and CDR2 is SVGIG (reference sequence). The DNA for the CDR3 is TGTGCCTGGAGTGTAATGCGGGCCGACAATGAGCAGTTCTTC. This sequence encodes CAWSVMRADNEQFF.

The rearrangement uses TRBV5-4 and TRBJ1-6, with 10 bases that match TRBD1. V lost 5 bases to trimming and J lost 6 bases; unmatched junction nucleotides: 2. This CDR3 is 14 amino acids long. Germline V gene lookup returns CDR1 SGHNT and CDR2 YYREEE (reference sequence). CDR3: CASRRDRGNSPLHF. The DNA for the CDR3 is TGTGCCAGCAGGAGGGACAGGGGTAATTCACCCCTCCACTTT.

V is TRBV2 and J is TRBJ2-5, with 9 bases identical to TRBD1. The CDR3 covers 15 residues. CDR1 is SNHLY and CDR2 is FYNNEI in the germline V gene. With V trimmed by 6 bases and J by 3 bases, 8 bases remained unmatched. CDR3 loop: CASRGDRAGEETQYF. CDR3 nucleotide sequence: TGTGCCAGCAGGGGGGACAGGGCCGGGGAAGAGACCCAGTACTTC. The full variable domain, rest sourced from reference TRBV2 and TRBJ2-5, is EPEVTQTPSHQVTQMGQEVILRCVPISNHLYFYWYRQILGQKVEFLVSFYNNEISEKSEIFDDQFSVERPDGSNFTLKIRSTKLEDSAMYFCASRGDRAGEETQYFGPGTRLLVL.

DNA for the CDR3: TGCGCCAGCGGCGAAGGGGGCGCCGGAAACACCATATATTTT. Translation: CASGEGGAGNTIYF. The genes are TRBV5-1 and TRBJ1-3, with 7 nucleotides matching TRBD1. V lost 7 bases to trimming and J lost 4 bases; unmatched junction nucleotides: 8. This CDR3 region has 14 residues. Germline loops: CDR1 SGHRS, CDR2 YFSETQ. The full variable domain, rest sourced from reference TRBV5-1 and TRBJ1-3, is KAGVTQTPRYLIKTRGQQVTLSCSPISGHRSVSWYQQTPGQGLQFLFEYFSETQRNKGNFPGRFSGRQFSNSRSEMNVSTLELGDSALYLCASGEGGAGNTIYFGEGSWLTVV.

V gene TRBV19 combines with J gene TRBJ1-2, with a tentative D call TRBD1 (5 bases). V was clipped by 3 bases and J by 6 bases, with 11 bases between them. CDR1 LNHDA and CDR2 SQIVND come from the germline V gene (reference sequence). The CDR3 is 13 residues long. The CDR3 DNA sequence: TGTGCCAGTAGTATGTCCGGAGGGGATGGCTACACCTTC. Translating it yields CASSMSGGDGYTF.

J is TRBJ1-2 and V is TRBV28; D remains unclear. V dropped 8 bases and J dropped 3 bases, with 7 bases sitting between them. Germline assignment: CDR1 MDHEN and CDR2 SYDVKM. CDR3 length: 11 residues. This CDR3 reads CASSVDYGYTF. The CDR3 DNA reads TGTGCCAGCTCGGTAGACTATGGCTACACCTTC.